One sample yielded the 2 T cell receptor beta chains listed below, sequenced in a study of cytomegalovirus exposure and HLA in healthy donors. The PCR contained 60 Vbeta and 13 Jbeta primers. Assay used: immunoSEQ multiplex PCR; TCRdb lists only in-frame clones, some missing. The repertoire includes roughly 110,000 clones, about 80% of them detected once, and less than 3.5% sits in the top ten. What was sequenced was PBMCs. The receptors shown here come from a man aged 30 to 39 in good health and CMV-seropositive.

The genes are TRBV30 and TRBJ1-5, with 8 bases identical to TRBD1. This CDR3 is 12 amino acids long. V was pared by 5 bases and J by 7 bases, with 4 bases of the junction left unmatched. Germline loops: CDR1 GTSNPN, CDR2 SVGIG (reference sequence). The CDR3: CAWSQGGQPQHF. As DNA, the CDR3 is TGTGCCTGGTCACAGGGGGGACAGCCCCAGCATTTT.

The chain links TRBV27 to TRBJ2-7, with 7 bases lining up with TRBD1. The CDR3 sequence is 13 residues long. V lost 2 bases to trimming and J lost 5 bases; unmatched junction nucleotides: 3. Germline values: CDR1 MNHEY, CDR2 SMNVEV (reference sequence). For the CDR3, the DNA is TGTGCCAGCAGTTTAAACAGGGGAAACGAGCAGTACTTC. Its protein is CASSLNRGNEQYF.